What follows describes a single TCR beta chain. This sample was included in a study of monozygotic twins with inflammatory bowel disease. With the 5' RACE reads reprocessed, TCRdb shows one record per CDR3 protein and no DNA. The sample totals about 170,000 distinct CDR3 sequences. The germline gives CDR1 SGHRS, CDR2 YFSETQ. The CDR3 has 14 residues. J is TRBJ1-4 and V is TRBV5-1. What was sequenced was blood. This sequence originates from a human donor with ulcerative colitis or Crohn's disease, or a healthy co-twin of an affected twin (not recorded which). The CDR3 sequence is CASGRDSTNEKLFF.